A single sample is the source of the 12 T cell receptor beta chains below, sequenced in a study of blood T cell repertoires in COVID-19. Libraries were prepared by immunoSEQ multiplex PCR; TCRdb keeps only in-frame clonotypes and omits some of them. The data contain 110,000 to 150,000 clones, under 90% of them singletons. Specimen: peripheral blood. The receptors shown here come from a man between 65 and 80 years old who had recovered from COVID-19.

The rearrangement uses TRBV11-3 and TRBJ2-7; D might be TRBD2 (6 bases). V shed 5 bases and J shed 2 bases, with 10 bases lying between them. Germline loops: CDR1 SGHNT, CDR2 YENEEA. The CDR3 contains 13 residues. CDR3 nucleotide sequence: TGTGCCAGCAGCGCGGGACTTACCTACGAGCAGTACTTC. Translating gives CASSAGLTYEQYF.

V gene TRBV19 combines with J gene TRBJ2-4; possibly TRBD2 for D (5 bases). Germline-derived CDR1 and CDR2 are LNHDA and SQIVND (reference sequence). V lost 5 bases and J 0 bases, leaving 8 bases between the germline ends. This CDR3 contains 14 residues. The CDR3 coding sequence is TGTGCCAGTAGTGCGGGTTTAGCCAAAAACATTCAGTACTTC. As protein: CASSAGLAKNIQYF.

The chain carries TRBV3-1 (or the pseudogene TRBV3-2) and TRBJ2-7; 7 bases fit TRBD2. Trimming removed 1 base from V and 6 bases from J; junction bases left unmatched: 0. The CDR3 is made up of 12 amino acids. Germline CDR1 reads LGHDT; CDR2 reads YNNKEL (reference sequence). The CDR3 DNA sequence: TGTGCCAGCAGCCAAGGGACTAGCGAGCAGTACTTC. The encoded protein is CASSQGTSEQYF.

The J gene is TRBJ2-7, the V gene TRBV19, with 10 bases that match TRBD1. Germline CDR1 LNHDA, CDR2 SQIVND (reference sequence). V lost 2 bases and J lost 5; bases outside the gene matches: 9. The CDR3 totals 16 residues. CDR3 coding DNA: TGTGCCAGTAGTATATCGCCGGGGACAGGGGCAGACGAGCAGTACTTC. Amino acids: CASSISPGTGADEQYF.

This clone has just one count. The rearrangement joins TRBV10-2 to TRBJ1-3, with D possibly being TRBD1 (6 bases). Trimming left V 5 bases short and J 2 bases short, with 13 bases between. The CDR3 runs 15 residues. Germline CDR1 reads WSHSY; CDR2 reads SAAADI. DNA of the CDR3: TGCGCCAGCAGTCCTCAGGGGTTCCCTGGAAACACCATATATTTT. This gives the protein CASSPQGFPGNTIYF.

V usage is TRBV12-3 or TRBV12-4 and J usage is TRBJ2-5; D is uncertain. The length of the CDR3 is 13 residues. Between the trimmed V and J ends, which lost 6 bases and 3 bases, there was a span of 11 bases. The chain's CDR3 is CASSPTLKETQYF. The DNA of the CDR3 is TGTGCCAGCAGCCCGACACTTAAAGAGACCCAGTACTTC.

V usage is TRBV7-9 and J usage is TRBJ2-1; 11 bases line up with TRBD1. The CDR3 runs to 15 residues. Germline CDR1 is SEHNR and CDR2 is FQNEAQ (reference sequence). The V gene end was trimmed by 4 bases and the J gene end by 5 bases; junction bases not matched to a gene: 4. CDR3 region: CASSSPGQGDNEQFF. DNA of the CDR3: TGTGCCAGCAGCTCACCGGGACAGGGGGACAATGAGCAGTTCTTC. Using reference TRBV7-9 and TRBJ2-1 for the parts outside the CDR3, the full variable domain is DTGVSQNPRHKITKRGQNVTFRCDPISEHNRLYWYRQTLGQGPEFLTYFQNEAQLEKSRLLSDRFSAERPKGSFSTLEIQRTEQGDSAMYLCASSSPGQGDNEQFFGPGTRLTVL.

V gene TRBV5-8 combines with J gene TRBJ1-2; unclear D gene. This CDR3 contains 16 residues. The germline gives CDR1 SGHTS, CDR2 YDEGEE. Trimming took 1 base from V and 4 from J, leaving 17 bases between them. The CDR3 loop reads CASSLSYRVYGYGYTF. In nucleotides, the CDR3 is TGTGCCAGCAGCTTGAGTTACCGGGTTTATGGCTATGGCTACACCTTC.

This sequence joins TRBV30 and TRBJ1-1; D might be TRBD1 (5 bases). V lost 6 bases and J lost 0, with 8 bases in between. Germline V gene data show CDR1 as GTSNPN and CDR2 as SVGIG (reference sequence). The CDR3 extends over 12 amino acids. This CDR3 reads CACWTLNTEAFF. The CDR3 DNA sequence: TGTGCCTGTTGGACACTGAACACTGAAGCTTTCTTT.

This clone has only one observation. CDR3 coding DNA: TGTGCCTGGAGCCCTAGACGGAGCTCTGGAAACACCATATATTTT. Translating it yields CAWSPRRSSGNTIYF. The genes are TRBV30 and TRBJ1-3; D not certain. Germline lookup yields CDR1 GTSNPN and CDR2 SVGIG (reference sequence). The CDR3 length is 15 residues. Trimming left V 3 bases short and J 0 bases short, with 12 bases between.

This clone was observed a handful of times. The genes are TRBV19 and TRBJ2-1; 11 positions match TRBD2. The V gene end was trimmed by 5 bases and the J gene end by 2 bases; junction bases not matched to a gene: 2. The CDR3 is made up of 15 amino acids. Germline lookup yields CDR1 LNHDA and CDR2 SQIVND (reference sequence). CDR3 nucleotides: TGTGCCAGTAGTCTAGCGGGGGGAACCTACAATGAGCAGTTCTTC. It yields the protein CASSLAGGTYNEQFF.

The chain joins TRBV9 to TRBJ1-1; tentative D call: TRBD1 (6 bases). Germline CDR1 reads SGDLS; CDR2 reads YYNGEE. Trimming shortened V by 6 bases and J by 10 bases, and 19 bases separated the two germline ends. This CDR3 has 13 amino acids. The CDR3 protein is CASNWDTPRGAFF. The DNA for the CDR3 is TGTGCCAGCAATTGGGACACCCCCCGGGGAGCTTTCTTT.